The clone carrying this T cell receptor (beta chain) turned up a few times. The antigen is undetermined. The record originates from a study of beta chain features in type 1 diabetes. About the research overall: Sorted cells from all samples, numbering 107,917,701, were examined.

As every portion of the isolated RNA was reverse transcribed, the sequencing read expressed TCRB transcripts. TCRdb's copy holds only in-frame clones and misses some; the assay was immunoSEQ multiplex PCR. In the table there are hundreds of thousands of clones, over 12% of which are singletons. V lost 3 bases to trimming and J lost 5 bases; unmatched junction nucleotides: 6. This CDR3 region has 15 residues. Germline loops: CDR1 LGHNA, CDR2 YSLEER. The study's findings and limits: Type 1 diabetes patients had fewer VDJ junction insertions and more deletions. HLA effects on TCRB rearrangement stayed unresolved here. Shorter TCRB CDR3s, moderately but significantly so, marked every one of the four CD4+ subsets in Type 1 diabetes patients.

Sequencing was done on a sample of naive CD4+ T cells from blood. This chain uses TRBV4-3 with TRBJ2-5; 10 nucleotides line up with TRBD1. This receptor was identified in a young man with type 1 diabetes. As DNA, the CDR3 is TGCGCCAGCAGCCAGGACAGGGGGTACGCCGAGACCCAGTACTTC. This sequence encodes CASSQDRGYAETQYF.